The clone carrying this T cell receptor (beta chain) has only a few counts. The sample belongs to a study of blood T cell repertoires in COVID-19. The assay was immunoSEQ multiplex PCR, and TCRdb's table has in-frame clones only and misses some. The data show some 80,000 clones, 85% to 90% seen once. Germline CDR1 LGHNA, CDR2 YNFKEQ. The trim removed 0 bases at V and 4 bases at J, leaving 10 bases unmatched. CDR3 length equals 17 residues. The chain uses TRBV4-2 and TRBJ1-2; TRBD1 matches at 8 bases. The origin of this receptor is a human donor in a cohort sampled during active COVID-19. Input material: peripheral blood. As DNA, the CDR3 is TGTGCCAGCAGCCAAGAAGGGACAGGAGGCCGGGGCTATGGCTACACCTTC. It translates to CASSQEGTGGRGYGYTF.